These T cell receptor beta chains were read from a single sample in a study of CD8+ T cells in alopecia areata. The assay was immunoSEQ multiplex PCR, and TCRdb's table has in-frame clones only and misses some. The table includes fewer than 200,000 clones, just over 65% detected once. Here the sequenced sample was CD8+ T cells sorted from blood, taken at week 0. These receptors were collected from a human donor with alopecia areata. Each CDR3 is given with its conserved first and last residue. D genes are given only for firm matches. The size of a clone is reported for some rows only, either as once, few or many, or as a class for expanded clones.

j_gene | len | abundance | v_gene | d_gene | CDR3nt | CDR3aa
TRBJ2-3 | 18 | NA | TRBV13 | TRBD2 | TGTGCCAGCAGCTCCCTCGGGATGACTAGCGGGTTTACAGATACGCAGTATTTT | CASSSLGMTSGFTDTQYF
TRBJ1-2 | 12 | NA | TRBV4-1 | NA | TGCGCCAGCAGCTCAGTAGCGGGGGGCTACACCTTC | CASSSVAGGYTF
TRBJ2-1 | 13 | NA | TRBV7-9 | NA | TGTGCCAGCAGCTTACCCAGTTACAATGAGCAGTTCTTC | CASSLPSYNEQFF
TRBJ2-7 | 15 | NA | TRBV2 | NA | TGTGCCAGCAGTGAAACGGGGGCACCGTCCTACGAGCAGTACTTC | CASSETGAPSYEQYF
TRBJ1-6 | 12 | NA | TRBV13 | NA | TGTGCCAGCAGCTTGGGACGCCTACACCTCCACTTT | CASSLGRLHLHF
TRBJ2-5 | 11 | few | TRBV11-2 | NA | TGTGCCAGCAGCCGGGGGGAGACCCAGTACTTC | CASSRGETQYF
TRBJ1-6 | 13 | few | TRBV6-5 | NA | TGTGCCAGCAGTTACTCGTTGCTATCACCCCTCCACTTT | CASSYSLLSPLHF
TRBJ2-2 | 15 | NA | TRBV30 | NA | TGTGCCTGGAGTTTATACAACACGAACACCGGGGAGCTGTTTTTT | CAWSLYNTNTGELFF
TRBJ1-2 | 10 | NA | TRBV30 | TRBD1 | TGTGCCTTACAGGGGCATGGCTACACCTTC | CALQGHGYTF
TRBJ2-7 | 15 | NA | TRBV6-1 | TRBD2 | TGTGCCAGCAGGGGCGGACTAGCGGCTACCTACGAGCAGTACTTC | CASRGGLAATYEQYF
TRBJ1-2 | 13 | NA | TRBV7-9 | NA | TGTGCCAGCAGCTTAGCAGGGGACTATGGCTACACCTTC | CASSLAGDYGYTF
TRBJ2-6 | 18 | NA | TRBV9 | NA | TGTGCCAGCAGCGCAACAGGGTTGGTGATCTCTGGGGCCAACGTCCTGACTTTC | CASSATGLVISGANVLTF
TRBJ1-1 | 13 | NA | TRBV9 | NA | TGTGCCAGCAGCGTAGGTCTGAGCACTGAAGCTTTCTTT | CASSVGLSTEAFF
TRBJ1-6 | 14 | few | TRBV13 | TRBD1 | TGTGCCAGCAGCCCCGACAGGGGAGGCTCACCCCTCCACTTT | CASSPDRGGSPLHF
TRBJ1-1 | 14 | NA | TRBV2 | NA | TGTGCCAGCAGTGAACTGACCTGGTTCACTGAAGCTTTCTTT | CASSELTWFTEAFF
TRBJ2-7 | 15 | once | TRBV2 | NA | TGTGCCAGCAGTGAAGTGGGGACACAAGAGTACGAGCAGTACTTC | CASSEVGTQEYEQYF
TRBJ2-3 | 13 | NA | TRBV2 | NA | TGTGCCAGCAGTGATCGGGGTCTAAATACGCAGTATTTT | CASSDRGLNTQYF
TRBJ1-2 | 14 | NA | TRBV6-1 | NA | TGTGCCAGCAGTGGGTCCACAGTTCGGTATGGCTACACCTTC | CASSGSTVRYGYTF
TRBJ2-7 | 15 | few | TRBV13 | TRBD2 | TGTGCCAGCAGCTTTTCTAGCGGGTCTACCTACGAGCAGTACTTC | CASSFSSGSTYEQYF
TRBJ1-2 | 13 | few | TRBV1 | NA | TGCACCAGCCGACCCGGGACAGGCTATGGCTACACCTTC | CTSRPGTGYGYTF
TRBJ2-2 | 13 | once | TRBV5-6 | NA | TGTGCCAGCAGCACAGGGGGGGGCGGGGAGCTGTTTTTT | CASSTGGGGELFF
TRBJ2-3 | 14 | NA | TRBV2 | TRBD2 | TGTGCCAGCAGTGGGGGCGGGGGAGGAGATACGCAGTATTTT | CASSGGGGGDTQYF
TRBJ1-1 | 14 | NA | TRBV6-5 | TRBD1 | TGTGCCAGCACCCAGGGGGCTGGGGGCACTGAAGCTTTCTTT | CASTQGAGGTEAFF
TRBJ2-5 | 16 | once | TRBV6-5 | NA | TGTGCCAGCAGTTACGGGACGGGGGAACCAGGGGAGACCCAGTACTTC | CASSYGTGEPGETQYF
TRBJ2-6 | 17 | NA | TRBV30 | NA | TGTGCCTGGAGTGTTAAGGGGAGATACTCTGGGGCCAACGTCCTGACTTTC | CAWSVKGRYSGANVLTF
TRBJ1-4 | 14 | NA | TRBV30 | TRBD1 | TGTGCCTGGAGCCCACAGGGGTCAAATGAAAAACTGTTTTTT | CAWSPQGSNEKLFF
TRBJ1-2 | 14 | NA | TRBV5-6 | NA | TGTGCCAGCAGCTGGGGTATGGGGGACTATGGCTACACCTTC | CASSWGMGDYGYTF
TRBJ1-1 | 14 | NA | TRBV5-4 | NA | TGTGCCAGCACCTTCGAGGGACGTGCCACTGAAGCTTTCTTT | CASTFEGRATEAFF
TRBJ2-5 | 14 | NA | TRBV5-1 | TRBD1 | TGCGCCAGCAGCTTCTGGACAGGGGAAGAGACCCAGTACTTC | CASSFWTGEETQYF
TRBJ1-2 | 13 | NA | TRBV9 | NA | TGTGCCAGCAGCCCGCAAGACAGCTATGGCTACACCTTC | CASSPQDSYGYTF
TRBJ1-5 | 13 | NA | TRBV19 | NA | TGTGCCGTGGGATCAGGGGGCAATCAGCCCCAGCATTTT | CAVGSGGNQPQHF
TRBJ2-2 | 14 | once | TRBV4-1 | NA | TGCGCCAGCAGCCCTGGGAGGAGTGCCGGGGAGCTGTTTTTT | CASSPGRSAGELFF
TRBJ2-5 | 15 | NA | TRBV9 | TRBD2 | TGTGCCAGCAGCGCGTACGAACGGGAGGTAGAGACCCAGTACTTC | CASSAYEREVETQYF
TRBJ2-6 | 14 | few | TRBV6-5 | NA | TGTGCCAGTACCGGGTACTCTGGGGCCAACGTCCTGACTTTC | CASTGYSGANVLTF
TRBJ1-2 | 11 | NA | TRBV6-4 | NA | TGTGCCAGTATACAGAACTATGGCTACACCTTC | CASIQNYGYTF
TRBJ2-5 | 13 | NA | TRBV27 | TRBD1 | TGTGCCAGCAGTACAGGGGGCAGGGAGACCCAGTACTTC | CASSTGGRETQYF
TRBJ2-3 | 15 | NA | TRBV29-1 | NA | TGCAGCGTGACAGGCGGGGGCCGCTACACAGATACGCAGTATTTT | CSVTGGGRYTDTQYF
TRBJ2-7 | 13 | NA | TRBV4-1 | NA | TGCGCCAGCAGCCAAGAGTCCGGCTACGAGCAGTACTTC | CASSQESGYEQYF
TRBJ2-4 | 10 | NA | TRBV2 | NA | TGTGCCAGCAGAGGGGACATTCAGTACTTC | CASRGDIQYF
TRBJ2-2 | 17 | few | TRBV7-9 | NA | TGTGCCAGCAGCTTCGGGGCAAACCTTTTAATCACCGGGGAGCTGTTTTTT | CASSFGANLLITGELFF